These 7 T cell receptor beta chains share one sample of origin, sequenced in a study of T cells in women clearing cervical HPV infection. Method: immunoSEQ multiplex PCR; TCRdb's copy keeps in-frame clones and lacks some. The sample yields some 40,000 clones, of which the top ten take up less than 6%. The sample was blood buffy coat. All receptors come from a woman aged 18-69 years with a cervical HPV16 infection that either progressed to CIN3+ or cleared (not recorded which).

Details on this clone: The CDR3 goes on 3 residues after the read ends, and that part is filled in from the germline J gene. The chain has TRBV7-8 and TRBJ1-2; perhaps TRBD1 as D (5 bases). In germline, CDR1 is SGHVS, CDR2 FQNEAQ. CDR3 size: 15 residues. The CDR3 loop is CASSLGPQAFGGYTF. CDR3 bases read: TGTGCCAGCAGCTTAGGTCCACAGGCCTTCGGAGGC.

As for this clone: The read halts 3 residues ahead of the CDR3 end, with the missing end drawn from the germline J gene. The chain uses TRBV19 and TRBJ1-1, with 10 bases aligning to TRBD1. Losses at the gene ends were 8 bases for V and 0 bases for J; bases not matched to a gene: 9. The CDR3 is made up of 16 amino acids. The germline V gene encodes CDR1 LNHDA and CDR2 SQIVND (reference sequence). Partial CDR3 DNA: TGTGCCAGTCGCCAAGGGACAGGGGCTTTGAACACTGAA. This encodes CASRQGTGALNTE. The entire CDR3 reads CASRQGTGALNTEAFF.

Remarks on this clone: The DNA ends 3 residues before the CDR3 does, and the rest of the CDR3 is filled in from the germline J gene. The rearrangement uses TRBV19 and TRBJ2-1; 7 nucleotides line up with TRBD2. Germline CDR1 reads LNHDA; CDR2 reads SQIVND (reference sequence). V lost 5 bases to trimming and J lost 3 bases; unmatched junction nucleotides: 1. The CDR3 contains 13 residues. CDR3: CASSGDYYNEQFF. The covered CDR3 bases are TGTGCCAGTAGTGGGGACTACTACAATGAG.

A remark on this clone: The read finishes 3 residues shy of the CDR3 end, and the germline J gene is used to complete it. V usage is TRBV7-2 and J usage is TRBJ1-2; tentatively, D is TRBD1 (6 bases). The CDR3 is 15 residues long. Germline V gene sequence: CDR1 SGHTA, CDR2 FQGNSA. The sequenced CDR3 bases are TGTGCCAGCAGCTCCCAGACAGGCGGTAGCTACGAC. It encodes CASSSQTGGSYD. The whole CDR3 reads CASSSQTGGSYDYTF.

With regard to this clone: Read sequence stops 3 residues before the CDR3 end, and the germline J gene provides the missing end. V usage is TRBV29-1 and J usage is TRBJ2-3; 9 bases agree with TRBD1. Germline V gives CDR1 SQVTM, CDR2 ANQGSEA. The CDR3 extends over 14 amino acids. This CDR3 is CSVGTGGIQETQYF. The DNA read from the CDR3 is TGCAGCGTCGGAACAGGGGGCATCCAAGAGACG.

Note on this clone: The read terminates 3 residues before the CDR3 end, so the remaining end is supplied by the germline J gene. The chain combines TRBV6-2 or TRBV6-3 with TRBJ2-1; 12 bases are a match to TRBD2. The CDR3 consists of 15 residues. V lost 5 bases and J lost 7; bases outside the gene matches: 6. Per the germline V gene, CDR1 is MNHEY and CDR2 is SVGEGT. The CDR3 region is CASSTGLAGTNEQFF. Partial CDR3 DNA: TGTGCCAGCAGTACGGGACTAGCGGGTACGAATGAG.

A note on this clone: Read data end 3 residues before the CDR3 end; the end is taken from the germline J gene. This rearrangement joins TRBV14 to TRBJ1-2; D call uncertain. V was shortened by 3 bases and J by 4 bases, with 6 bases between the two germline ends. The CDR3 runs 12 residues. Germline values: CDR1 SGHDN, CDR2 FVKESK. CDR3 sequence reads: CASSHPPYGYTF. The covered CDR3 bases are TGTGCCAGCAGCCACCCTCCCTATGGC.